This T cell receptor beta chain was sequenced for a study of blood T cell repertoires in COVID-19. Recruitment covered over 20 US areas and drew participants whose ages spanned 18 to 89 years. Source study methods: It was from reference gene primer amplification that nucleated cell counts were estimated. Libraries were prepared by immunoSEQ multiplex PCR; TCRdb keeps only in-frame clonotypes and omits some of them. From that table come the V and J calls and clone size; the DNA was used to work out D and trimming. This sample has hundreds of thousands of clones, with more than 75% found just once. Germline CDR1 MGHRA, CDR2 YSYEKL. The CDR3 sequence is 15 residues long. The V end lost 1 base, the J end lost 4 bases, and 14 bases lay between the germline ends.

The specimen was PBMCs or T cells enriched from blood (not recorded which). The chain uses TRBV4-1 and TRBJ2-7, with a weak D call TRBD2 (5 bases). This clonotype was obtained from a woman aged 55-75 years in a cohort exposed to, infected with or recovered from COVID-19 (not recorded which). CDR3 residues: CASSQGPSTRYEQYF. DNA of the CDR3: TGCGCCAGCAGCCAAGGTCCTAGCACCCGATACGAGCAGTACTTC.